A single sample is the source of the 21 T cell receptor beta chains below, sequenced in a study of Ad26.COV2.S vaccination and SARS-CoV-2 variants. The protocol was immunoSEQ multiplex PCR, while the TCRdb copy is restricted to in-frame clones and leaves out a portion. The data hold more than 300,000 clones, with 80% to 90% observed a single time. The treatment: roughly 19 received Ad26.COV2.S at low or high dose, single or two shots; about 5 received placebo; per-sample allocation not given. Collection of the samples took place on day 63 after the first injection of vaccine or placebo. The source material was peripheral blood, sampled in a trial of Ad26.COV2.S vaccine versus placebo. The source is a person aged 18-60 years who received the Ad26.COV2.S COVID-19 vaccine or a placebo.

The rearrangement uses TRBV2 and TRBJ1-2, with no clear D. This CDR3 region has 12 residues. Germline CDR1 and CDR2: SNHLY and FYNNEI. Trimming took off 4 bases at V and 0 bases at J, with 3 bases between the two ends. The chain's CDR3 is CASSVANYGYTF. The DNA for the CDR3 is TGTGCCAGCAGTGTAGCTAACTATGGCTACACCTTC.

The chain employs TRBV2 and TRBJ1-4; 8 nucleotides match TRBD1. V was pared by 3 bases and J by 4 bases, with 4 bases of the junction left unmatched. The CDR3 runs to 15 residues. Germline values: CDR1 SNHLY, CDR2 FYNNEI. The CDR3 sequence is CASSELDRVNEKLFF. The DNA for the CDR3 is TGTGCCAGCAGTGAGCTGGACAGGGTTAATGAAAAACTGTTTTTT.

The genes are TRBV7-9 and TRBJ2-3; D might be TRBD2 (6 bases). Germline V gene data show CDR1 as SEHNR and CDR2 as FQNEAQ (reference sequence). With 5 bases removed from V and 0 bases from J, the gap between germline ends came to 15 bases. This CDR3 is 16 amino acids long. The CDR3 is CASSRSSGWSTDTQYF. The CDR3 DNA is TGTGCCAGCAGCCGCTCGAGCGGGTGGAGCACAGATACGCAGTATTTT.

In its sample, this clone was seen a few times. This chain connects TRBV24-1 to TRBJ2-1; maybe TRBD2 (6 bases). Trimming took 2 bases from V and 3 from J, leaving 13 bases between them. Germline V gene data show CDR1 as KGHDR and CDR2 as SFDVKD. CDR3 length: 16 residues. The chain's CDR3 is CATSDSSAQGYNEQFF. DNA for the CDR3: TGTGCCACCAGTGATTCTAGCGCGCAGGGCTACAATGAGCAGTTCTTC.

The V gene is TRBV19, the J gene TRBJ2-7, with 7 bases fitting TRBD1. CDR1 and CDR2 (germline): LNHDA, SQIVND (reference sequence). The CDR3 runs to 14 residues. V dropped 3 bases and J dropped 6; count of bases not matched to a gene: 8. DNA for the CDR3: TGTGCCAGTAGTATGTCGGGACAGAAAGGCGAGCAGTACTTC. It codes for CASSMSGQKGEQYF. The complete variable domain, with remaining parts taken from reference TRBV19 and TRBJ2-7, reads DGGITQSPKYLFRKEGQNVTLSCEQNLNHDAMYWYRQDPGQGLRLIYYSQIVNDFQKGDIAEGYSVSREKKESFPLTVTSAQKNPTAFYLCASSMSGQKGEQYFGPGTRLTVT.

This rearrangement joins TRBV30 to TRBJ1-5; D gene unclear. The length of the CDR3 is 15 residues. Germline CDR1 reads GTSNPN; CDR2 reads SVGIG (reference sequence). Trimming took off 2 bases at V and 0 bases at J, with 11 bases between the two ends. DNA for the CDR3: TGTGCCTGGAGTAGGCTTCTTAATAGCAATCAGCCCCAGCATTTT. Translation gives CAWSRLLNSNQPQHF. Full variable domain (missing parts from reference TRBV30 and TRBJ1-5): SQTIHQWPATLVQPVGSPLSLECTVEGTSNPNLYWYRQAAGRGLQLLFYSVGIGQISSEVPQNLSASRPQDRQFILSSKKLLLSDSGFYLCAWSRLLNSNQPQHFGDGTRLSIL.

The chain couples TRBV5-6 to TRBJ1-6; TRBD1 agrees at 7 bases. The junction had 4 bases not matched to a gene; V was cut back by 4 bases and J by 3 bases. This CDR3 region has 15 residues. CDR1 is SGHDT, CDR2 YYEEEE, per germline. The CDR3 here is CASSPGTVYNSPLHF. The CDR3 region has the DNA TGTGCCAGCAGCCCCGGGACAGTCTATAATTCACCCCTCCACTTT.

This clone was detected ten times or more. The V and J genes are TRBV30 and TRBJ2-2; 8 bases map to TRBD2. The CDR3 consists of 14 residues. V trimming: 2 bases; J trimming: 4 bases; junction bases outside the gene matches: 3. From germline, CDR1 is GTSNPN and CDR2 SVGIG (reference sequence). The CDR3 sequence is CAWSRLAITGELFF. In DNA form, the CDR3 reads TGTGCCTGGAGTAGACTAGCGATCACCGGGGAGCTGTTTTTT.

This CDR3 is CATSRDRSFPQPQHF. Written as DNA, the CDR3 is TGTGCCACCAGCAGAGATAGGAGTTTCCCCCAGCCCCAGCATTTT. This chain connects TRBV15 to TRBJ1-5; no firm D call. Germline V gene lookup returns CDR1 LNHNV and CDR2 YYDKDF (reference sequence). CDR3 length: 15 amino acids. V lost 0 bases and J 7 bases, leaving 13 bases between the germline ends. The variable domain in full, completed from reference TRBV15 and TRBJ1-5, reads DAMVIQNPRYQVTQFGKPVTLSCSQTLNHNVMYWYQQKSSQAPKLLFHYYDKDFNNEADTPDNFQSRRPNTSFCFLDIRSPGLGDTAMYLCATSRDRSFPQPQHFGDGTRLSIL.

J is TRBJ2-5 and V is TRBV7-2, with 8 bases matching TRBD1. The CDR3 is 14 amino acids. The junction had 7 bases not matched to a gene; V was cut back by 5 bases and J by 5 bases. CDR1 is SGHTA, CDR2 FQGNSA, per germline. DNA of the CDR3: TGTGCCAGCAGCGAAGGGACAGGCGGTGAGACCCAGTACTTC. Protein sequence: CASSEGTGGETQYF.

The rearrangement uses TRBV14 and TRBJ1-1; no definite D call. Trimming removed 0 bases at V and 2 bases at J, with 7 bases between. CDR3 length: 14 amino acids. CDR1 is SGHDN and CDR2 is FVKESK in the germline V gene. The CDR3 reads CASSQEPANTEAFF. The DNA of the CDR3 is TGTGCCAGCAGCCAAGAACCGGCTAACACTGAAGCTTTCTTT.

V is TRBV13 and J is TRBJ2-2, with D maybe TRBD1 (6 bases). Between the trimmed V and J ends, which lost 0 bases and 6 bases, there was a span of 26 bases. CDR1 PRHDT and CDR2 FYEKMQ come from the germline V gene (reference sequence). This CDR3 contains 20 residues. The CDR3 protein is CASSLGPRATRDKGSGELFF. The CDR3 bases are TGTGCCAGCAGCTTAGGCCCTCGGGCAACCCGGGACAAGGGTTCCGGGGAGCTGTTTTTT.

This clone was counted between two and nine times. The rearrangement links TRBV3-1 (or the pseudogene TRBV3-2) to TRBJ1-1, with D unresolved. Per the germline V gene, CDR1 is LGHDT and CDR2 is YNNKEL (reference sequence). V lost 1 base and J 1 base, leaving 7 bases between the germline ends. The CDR3 loop spans 14 amino acids. The CDR3 here is CASSQGFQNTEAFF. CDR3 nucleotides: TGTGCCAGCAGCCAAGGGTTTCAGAACACTGAAGCTTTCTTT.

V and J are TRBV11-2 and TRBJ2-7; perhaps TRBD1 as D (6 bases). Trimming took off 4 bases at V and 0 bases at J, with 13 bases between the two ends. The CDR3 spans 15 residues. CDR1 SGHAT and CDR2 FQNNGV come from the germline V gene. The CDR3 DNA reads as TGTGCCAGCAGCTCCTTGACAGGAAACTCCTACGAGCAGTACTTC. This sequence encodes CASSSLTGNSYEQYF.

The rearrangement joins TRBV19 to TRBJ2-2, with D hard to call. The germline gives CDR1 LNHDA, CDR2 SQIVND (reference sequence). The CDR3 consists of 14 residues. Trimming removed 5 bases from V and 6 bases from J, with 13 bases in between. In nucleotides, the CDR3 is TGTGCCAGTAGTCAACAGACGGTCGCCGGGGAGCTGTTTTTT. The encoded protein is CASSQQTVAGELFF.

V and J are TRBV2 and TRBJ2-2; TRBD2 matches at 9 bases. The CDR3 has 15 residues. Germline assignment: CDR1 SNHLY and CDR2 FYNNEI. Unmatched junction bases numbered 3, after V lost 6 bases and J lost 1 base. The CDR3 bases are TGTGCCAGCAGAATACTAGCGGGGAACACCGGGGAGCTGTTTTTT. It specifies CASRILAGNTGELFF. Full variable domain (remainder filled in from reference TRBV2 and TRBJ2-2): EPEVTQTPSHQVTQMGQEVILRCVPISNHLYFYWYRQILGQKVEFLVSFYNNEISEKSEIFDDQFSVERPDGSNFTLKIRSTKLEDSAMYFCASRILAGNTGELFFGEGSRLTVL.

The genes are TRBV19 and TRBJ2-3; D uncertain. Deletions cut 2 bases from V and 4 bases from J, with 13 bases between. Per the germline V gene, CDR1 is LNHDA and CDR2 is SQIVND (reference sequence). The CDR3 is 15 amino acids. CDR3 bases: TGTGCCAGTAGTATAACGGTCAACTTGCCAGATACGCAGTATTTT. This gives the protein CASSITVNLPDTQYF.

The CDR3 sequence is CASTRDRGSPNQPQHF. The CDR3 DNA follows: TGTGCCAGTACCCGAGACAGGGGGTCCCCTAATCAGCCCCAGCATTTT. V is TRBV19 and J is TRBJ1-5; TRBD1 matches at 9 bases. The CDR3 extends over 16 amino acids. The germline gives CDR1 LNHDA, CDR2 SQIVND (reference sequence). V trimming: 7 bases; J trimming: 4 bases; junction bases outside the gene matches: 11.

This clone was observed a few times. J is TRBJ2-5 and V is TRBV5-1; D not resolved. This CDR3 has 13 amino acids. The germline V gene has CDR1 SGHRS and CDR2 YFSETQ. V gave up 0 bases and J gave up 5 bases, with 8 bases separating them. CDR3 bases: TGCGCCAGCAGCTTGGGACCGGGCGAGACCCAGTACTTC. The encoded protein is CASSLGPGETQYF.

The V call is TRBV7-2, the J call TRBJ1-5, with a weak D call TRBD1 (6 bases). This CDR3 region has 15 residues. V was pared by 1 base and J by 2 bases, with 9 bases between. Germline lookup yields CDR1 SGHTA and CDR2 FQGNSA. The CDR3 sequence: CASSLGDTRNQPQHF. The CDR3 DNA sequence: TGTGCCAGCAGCTTAGGGGACACCCGCAATCAGCCCCAGCATTTT. Full variable domain (rest looked up from reference TRBV7-2 and TRBJ1-5): GAGVSQSPSNKVTEKGKDVELRCDPISGHTALYWYRQSLGQGLEFLIYFQGNSAPDKSGLPSDRFSAERTGGSVSTLTIQRTQQEDSAVYLCASSLGDTRNQPQHFGDGTRLSIL.

The V and J genes are TRBV19 and TRBJ1-5; 12 nucleotides agree with TRBD1. With 7 bases clipped from V and 7 bases from J, the junction kept 8 bases outside the gene matches. The CDR3 runs to 15 residues. Germline CDR1 reads LNHDA; CDR2 reads SQIVND (reference sequence). Here the CDR3 reads CASNPGTGGGQPQHF. Written as DNA, the CDR3 is TGTGCCAGTAACCCCGGGACAGGGGGCGGCCAGCCCCAGCATTTT.